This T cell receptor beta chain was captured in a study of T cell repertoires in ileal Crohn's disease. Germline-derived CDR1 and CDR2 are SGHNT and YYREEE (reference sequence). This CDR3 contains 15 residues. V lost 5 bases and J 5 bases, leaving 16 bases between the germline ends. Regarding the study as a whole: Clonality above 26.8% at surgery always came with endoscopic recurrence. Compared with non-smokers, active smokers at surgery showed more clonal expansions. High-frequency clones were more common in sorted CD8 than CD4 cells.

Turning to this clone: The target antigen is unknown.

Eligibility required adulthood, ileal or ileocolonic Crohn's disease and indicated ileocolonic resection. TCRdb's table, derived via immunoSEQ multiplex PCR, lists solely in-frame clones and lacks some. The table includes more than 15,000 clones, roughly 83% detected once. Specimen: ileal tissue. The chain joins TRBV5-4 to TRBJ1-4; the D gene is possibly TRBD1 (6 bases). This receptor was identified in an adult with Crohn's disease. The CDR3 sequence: CASSRLDRKNEKLFF. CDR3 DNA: TGTGCCAGCAGTCGACTGGACAGAAAAAATGAAAAACTGTTTTTT. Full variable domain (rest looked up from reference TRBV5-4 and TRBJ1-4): ETGVTQSPTHLIKTRGQQVTLRCSSQSGHNTVSWYQQALGQGPQFIFQYYREEENGRGNFPPRFSGLQFPNYSSELNVNALELDDSALYLCASSRLDRKNEKLFFGSGTQLSVL.